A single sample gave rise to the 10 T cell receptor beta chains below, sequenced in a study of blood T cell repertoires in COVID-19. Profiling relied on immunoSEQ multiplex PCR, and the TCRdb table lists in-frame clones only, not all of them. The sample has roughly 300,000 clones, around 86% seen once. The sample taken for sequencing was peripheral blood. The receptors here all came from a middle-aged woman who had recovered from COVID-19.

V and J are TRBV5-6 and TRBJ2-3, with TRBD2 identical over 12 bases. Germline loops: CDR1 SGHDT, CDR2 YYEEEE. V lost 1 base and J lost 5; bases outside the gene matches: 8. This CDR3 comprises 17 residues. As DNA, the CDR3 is TGTGCCAGCAGCTTGAGAACTAGCGGGGGGTCCGGAGATACGCAGTATTTT. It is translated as CASSLRTSGGSGDTQYF.

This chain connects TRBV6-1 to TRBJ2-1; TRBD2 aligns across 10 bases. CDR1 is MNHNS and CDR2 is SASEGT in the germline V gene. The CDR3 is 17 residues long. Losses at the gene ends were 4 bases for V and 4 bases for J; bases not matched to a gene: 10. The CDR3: CASSGGLLAGVYNEQFF. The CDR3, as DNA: TGTGCCAGCAGTGGCGGGCTTCTAGCGGGGGTTTACAATGAGCAGTTCTTC.

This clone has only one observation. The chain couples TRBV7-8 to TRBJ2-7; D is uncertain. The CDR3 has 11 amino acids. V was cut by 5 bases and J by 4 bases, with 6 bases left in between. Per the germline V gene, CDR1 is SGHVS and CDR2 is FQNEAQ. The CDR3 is CASSLNYEQYF. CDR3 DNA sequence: TGTGCCAGCAGCCTTAATTACGAGCAGTACTTC.

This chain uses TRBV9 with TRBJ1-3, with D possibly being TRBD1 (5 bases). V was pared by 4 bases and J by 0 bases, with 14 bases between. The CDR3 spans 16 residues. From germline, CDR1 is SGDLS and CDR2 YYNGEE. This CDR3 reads CASSLAGLRSGNTIYF. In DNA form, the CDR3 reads TGTGCCAGCAGCCTTGCGGGACTGCGCTCTGGAAACACCATATATTTT.

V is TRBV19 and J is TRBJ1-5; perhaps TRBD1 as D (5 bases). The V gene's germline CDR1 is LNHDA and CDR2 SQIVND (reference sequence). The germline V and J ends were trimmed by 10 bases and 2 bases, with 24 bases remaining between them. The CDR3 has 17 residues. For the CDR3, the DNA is TGTGCCACCACTAGGTGGGGAGGGGCTGAAGGCAATCAGCCCCAGCATTTT. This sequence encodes CATTRWGGAEGNQPQHF.

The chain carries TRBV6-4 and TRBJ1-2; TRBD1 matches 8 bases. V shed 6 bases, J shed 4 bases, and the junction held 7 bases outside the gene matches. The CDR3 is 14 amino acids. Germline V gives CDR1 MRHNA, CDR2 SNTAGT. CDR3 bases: TGTGCCAGCAGGAAGACAGGGGAAAGCTATGGCTACACCTTC. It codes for CASRKTGESYGYTF.

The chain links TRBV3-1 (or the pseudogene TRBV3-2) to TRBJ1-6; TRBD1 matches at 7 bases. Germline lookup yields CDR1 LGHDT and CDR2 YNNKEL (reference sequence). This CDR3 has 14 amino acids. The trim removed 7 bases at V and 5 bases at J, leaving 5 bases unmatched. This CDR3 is CASTIQGNNSPLHF. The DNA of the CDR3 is TGTGCCAGCACCATACAGGGGAATAATTCACCCCTCCACTTT.

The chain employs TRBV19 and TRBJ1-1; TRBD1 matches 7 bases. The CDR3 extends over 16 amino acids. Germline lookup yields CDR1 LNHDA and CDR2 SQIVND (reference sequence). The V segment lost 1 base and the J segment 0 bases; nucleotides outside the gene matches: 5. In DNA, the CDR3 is TGTGCCAGTAGTATAGCAGGGGGATACATGAACACTGAAGCTTTCTTT. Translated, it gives CASSIAGGYMNTEAFF.

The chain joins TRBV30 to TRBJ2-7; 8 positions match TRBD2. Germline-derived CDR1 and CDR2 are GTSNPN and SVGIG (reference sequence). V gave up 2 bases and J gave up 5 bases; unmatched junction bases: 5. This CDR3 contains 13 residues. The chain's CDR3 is CAWSRSGGNEQYF. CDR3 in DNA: TGTGCCTGGAGTCGCTCGGGGGGGAACGAGCAGTACTTC.

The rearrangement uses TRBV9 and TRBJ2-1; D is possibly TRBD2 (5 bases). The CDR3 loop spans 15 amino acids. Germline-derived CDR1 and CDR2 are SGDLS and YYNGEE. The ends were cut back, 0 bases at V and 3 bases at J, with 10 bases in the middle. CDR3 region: CASSVEGGLYNEQFF. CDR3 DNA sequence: TGTGCCAGCAGCGTAGAAGGAGGACTCTACAATGAGCAGTTCTTC.